The T cell receptor beta chain under discussion was sequenced for a study of blood T cell repertoires in COVID-19. Study overall: Samples taken during acute and convalescent COVID-19 were collected in the United States, Italy and Spain.

This table comes from immunoSEQ multiplex PCR, and its TCRdb copy is limited to in-frame clones, with some not included. The sample lists approximately 200,000 clones; over 80% were seen once. Adults between roughly 18 and 89 years of age took part from 24 US areas. Individuals in the exposed group had encountered a COVID-19 case within 2 weeks preceding study entry. Per germline, CDR1 SGHTA and CDR2 FQGNSA. This CDR3 region has 13 residues. Trimming removed 3 bases from V and 6 bases from J, with 9 bases in between. The source is a woman aged 30 to 39 who had been exposed to COVID-19. The chain combines TRBV7-2 with TRBJ2-1; D is unclear. Sequenced: PBMCs or T cells enriched from blood (not recorded which). As DNA, the CDR3 is TGTGCCAGCAGCTTTGAGTACCTCAATGAGCAGTTCTTC. Its protein product is CASSFEYLNEQFF.